Below are 17 T cell receptor beta chains sequenced from a single sample in a study of tumor-infiltrating lymphocytes in primary liver carcinoma. Using a constant-region primer together with ProtoScript II reverse transcriptase, TCR beta cDNA was made from around 0.55 ug of total RNA. ARM-PCR, slightly modified, supplied the TCR beta libraries through three nested multiplex PCR rounds. The first two PCR rounds used TRBV1-TRBV30 primers with a Cbeta primer, 9 to 10 cycles each. TCRdb redid the calling of the multiplex PCR reads with MiXCR, one entry per CDR3 protein. Of roughly 330,000 distinct CDR3 sequences in the sample, 65% are singletons; the top ten hold 6.5%. Blood RNA came from unsorted whole blood; germline DNA was also extracted. The sample comprised peripheral blood. Receptors originate from a man in his forties with primary liver carcinoma and hepatitis B virus infection.

Details on this clonotype: The CDR3 does not close with the conserved phenylalanine or tryptophan, likely indicating a read error. The chain employs TRBV12-3 or TRBV12-4 and TRBJ2-1; D ambiguous. V lost 6 bases to trimming and J lost 8 bases, with 8 bases between them. The CDR3 totals 11 residues. As DNA, the CDR3 is TGTGCCAGCAGCTCCGCATATGAGCAGTTCTTA. Its protein is CASSSAYEQFL.

This clonotype was detected many times. The rearrangement links TRBV29-1 to TRBJ2-1; weak D call: TRBD1 (6 bases). Trimming took 1 base from V and 5 from J, leaving 18 bases between them. CDR1 and CDR2 from the germline V gene are SQVTM and ANQGSEA. The CDR3 consists of 16 residues. The CDR3 DNA reads as TGCAGCGTTGAAGGAACTCGGGACATGATTAACAATGAGCAGTTCTTC. This codes for CSVEGTRDMINNEQFF.

About this clonotype itself: A junction end diverges from the germline sequence, so it may reflect a read error. The chain has TRBV5-5 and TRBJ2-7; TRBD1 or TRBD2 may be the D gene (5 bases each). The CDR3 consists of 13 residues. Looked up from germline, CDR1 is SGHKS and CDR2 is YYEKEE (reference sequence). The CDR3 sequence is CASNFQRRDEQYF. The CDR3 DNA is TGTGCCAGCAACTTTCAGCGTAGGGACGAGCAGTACTTT.

In the case of this clonotype: At one end, the junction sequence differs from germline, possibly due to a read error. This CDR3 reads CATSLRTGPVSF. The CDR3 nucleotides are TGTGCCACCAGTTTAAGGACAGGACCTGTCTCCTTC. The gene calls are TRBV11-2 and TRBJ2-7; 7 positions match TRBD1. This CDR3 region has 12 residues. Germline V gene lookup returns CDR1 SGHAT and CDR2 FQNNGV.

This chain joins TRBV11-2 and TRBJ2-2; a possible D gene is TRBD1 (5 bases). Trimming took off 8 bases at V and 8 bases at J, with 15 bases between the two ends. The CDR3 has 13 amino acids. Germline CDR1 and CDR2: SGHAT and FQNNGV. The CDR3 reads CASGYQGAGELFF. CDR3 coding DNA: TGTGCCAGCGGCTATCAAGGGGCAGGGGAGCTGTTTTTT.

Concerning this clonotype itself: One junction end disagrees with the germline gene, perhaps due to a read error. The gene calls are TRBV11-3 and TRBJ1-1; D unresolved. Germline CDR1 and CDR2: SGHNT and YENEEA. The CDR3 extends over 14 amino acids. The CDR3 DNA reads as TGTACCAGCACCGACGGGGTAGCGAACACTGAAGCTTTCTTT. This translates into CTSTDGVANTEAFF. Full variable domain (rest looked up from reference TRBV11-3 and TRBJ1-1): EAGVVQSPRYKIIEKKQPVAFWCNPISGHNTLYWYLQNLGQGPELLIRYENEEAVDDSQLPKDRFSAERLKGVDSTLKIQPAELGDSAVYLCTSTDGVANTEAFFGQGTRLTVV.

This clonotype was picked up a small number of times. The genes are TRBV4-1 and TRBJ1-2; D possibly corresponds to TRBD1 (5 bases). V dropped 2 bases and J dropped 5 bases, with 6 bases sitting between them. This CDR3 region has 12 residues. The germline CDR1 and CDR2 sequences are MGHRA and YSYEKL. The CDR3 DNA reads TGCGCCAGCAGCCAACAGGGTTATGGCTACACCTTC. Translation gives CASSQQGYGYTF.

The rearrangement joins TRBV5-6 to TRBJ2-5; a possible D gene is TRBD2 (6 bases). V was clipped by 0 bases and J by 10 bases, with 22 bases between them. The CDR3 has 16 amino acids. The germline CDR1 and CDR2 sequences are SGHDT and YYEEEE. The DNA for the CDR3 is TGTGCCAGCAGCTTGGGACTAGGCCAGCTTAGTTTGGTCCAGTACTTC. Its protein is CASSLGLGQLSLVQYF.

Worth noting for this clonotype: A read error may explain this, as a much larger clone is one base away. This chain links TRBV29-1 with TRBJ2-2; D ambiguous. Trimming removed 4 bases from V and 4 bases from J, with 19 bases in between. In germline, CDR1 is SQVTM, CDR2 ANQGSEA. This CDR3 region has 16 residues. CDR3 sequence (DNA): TGCAGCGTTGTTTTGGTGTCTAGTTGGGGCACCGGGGAGCTGTTTTTT. Protein product: CSVVLVSSWGTGELFF.

The sample holds a few counts of this clonotype. V gene TRBV19 combines with J gene TRBJ1-2; tentative D call: TRBD1 (5 bases). V dropped 5 bases and J dropped 2 bases, with 12 bases sitting between them. CDR3 size: 14 residues. Germline V CDR1 and CDR2: LNHDA, SQIVND (reference sequence). The CDR3 spells CASSLGRENYGYTF. The CDR3 DNA sequence: TGTGCCAGTAGTTTGGGACGTGAGAACTATGGCTACACCTTC.

Comment on this clonotype: It may be a read error: a sequence one base away is much more abundant. As the CDR3 is not closed by the conserved phenylalanine or tryptophan, this likely results from a read error. The chain uses TRBV6-5 and TRBJ2-1; TRBD2 agrees at 10 bases. Germline V gives CDR1 MNHEY, CDR2 SVGAGI. This CDR3 has 16 residues. Trimming at V came to 5 bases and at J to 4 bases, leaving 8 bases not matched to a gene. In DNA form, the CDR3 reads TGTGCCAGCAGTCAAACATCTAGCGGGAGTTACAATGAGCAGTTCCTC. It encodes CASSQTSSGSYNEQFL.

Of note for this clonotype: This may be a read error: a much more frequent sequence differs by one nucleotide. The V gene is TRBV10-3, the J gene TRBJ2-2; a possible D gene is TRBD1 (5 bases). Germline CDR1 ENHRY, CDR2 SYGVKD. V dropped 5 bases and J dropped 5 bases, with 21 bases sitting between them. The CDR3 contains 17 residues. This CDR3 is CAISYDRLDGKTGELFF. CDR3 sequence (DNA): TGTGCCATCAGTTACGACAGACTGGACGGAAAAACCGGGGAGCTGTTTTTT.

This clonotype appeared a few times. The chain carries TRBV6-1 and TRBJ1-1; 7 bases fit TRBD1. Germline lookup yields CDR1 MNHNS and CDR2 SASEGT. The ends lost 1 base at V and 2 bases at J; junction bases unmatched: 1. The CDR3 runs 14 residues. The CDR3 region has the DNA TGTGCCAGCAGTGAAGGACAGGGTAACACTGAAGCTTTCTTT. This gives the protein CASSEGQGNTEAFF.

This clonotype was detected only once. Since a much larger clone is just one base distant, this may be a read error. This sequence joins TRBV6-2 or TRBV6-3 and TRBJ2-3; D gene ambiguous. The CDR3 totals 13 residues. CDR1 is MNHEY and CDR2 is SVGEGT in the germline V gene. V was clipped by 10 bases and J by 2 bases, with 13 bases between them. The CDR3 here is CATCTCFTDTQYF. The DNA of the CDR3 is TGTGCCACCTGTACATGTTTCACAGATACGCAGTATTTT.

Details on this clonotype: The limits of the CDR3 on the DNA are not certain, so only TCRdb's listed CDR3 is given. The chain is built from TRBV12-3 or TRBV12-4 and TRBJ2-2. The CDR3 is made up of 17 amino acids, end residues included. The CDR3 is CASSLNYPDANTGSCFF.

This clonotype was found a few times. The chain links TRBV5-1 to TRBJ2-2; tentatively, D is TRBD1 (6 bases). V lost 2 bases, J lost 7 bases, and 15 bases lay in between. Germline CDR1 and CDR2: SGHRS and YFSETQ. The CDR3 sequence is 15 residues long. The CDR3 protein is CASSFGTGTIGELFF. The CDR3 bases are TGCGCCAGCAGCTTTGGTACAGGGACGATCGGGGAGCTGTTTTTT.

This clonotype was seen repeatedly, ten times or more. The chain is built from TRBV4-2 and TRBJ2-1; D may correspond to TRBD1 or TRBD2 (5 bases each). With 0 bases removed from V and 8 bases from J, the gap between germline ends came to 8 bases. This CDR3 comprises 13 residues. Germline-derived CDR1 and CDR2 are LGHNA and YNFKEQ. CDR3 DNA sequence: TGTGCCAGCAGCCAAGAGGGGGTTGATGAGCAGTTCTTC. Its translation: CASSQEGVDEQFF.